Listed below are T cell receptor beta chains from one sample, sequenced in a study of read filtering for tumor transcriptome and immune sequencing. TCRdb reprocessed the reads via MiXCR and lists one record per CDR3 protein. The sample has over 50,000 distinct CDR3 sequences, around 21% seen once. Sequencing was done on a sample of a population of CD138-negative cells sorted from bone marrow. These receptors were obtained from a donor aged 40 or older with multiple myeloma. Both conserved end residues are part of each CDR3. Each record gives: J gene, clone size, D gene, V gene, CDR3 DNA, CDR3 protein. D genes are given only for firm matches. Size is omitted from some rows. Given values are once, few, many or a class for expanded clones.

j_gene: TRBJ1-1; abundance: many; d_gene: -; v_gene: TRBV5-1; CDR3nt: TGCGCCAGCAGACGTAGGACGGGAGGGGACACTGAAGCTTTCTTT; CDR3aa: CASRRRTGGDTEAFF
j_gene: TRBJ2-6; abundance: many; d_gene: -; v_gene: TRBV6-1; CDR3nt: TGTGCCAGCAGTGAATATAGGATATCTGGGGCCAACGTCCTGACTTTC; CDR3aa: CASSEYRISGANVLTF
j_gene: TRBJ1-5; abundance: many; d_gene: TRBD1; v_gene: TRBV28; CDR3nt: TGTGCCAGCAGTTTAAAGGCAGGCAGGGGGCCGGGGCAGCCCCAGCATTTT; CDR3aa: CASSLKAGRGPGQPQHF
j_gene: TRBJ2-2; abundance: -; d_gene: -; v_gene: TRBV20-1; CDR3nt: TGCAGTGCAACAGGGAAACCTAACACCGGGGAGCTGTTTTTT; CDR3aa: CSATGKPNTGELFF
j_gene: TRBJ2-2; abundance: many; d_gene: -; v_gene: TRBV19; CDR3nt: TGTGCCAGTAGTATAAGGAGTTTCTCCGGGGAGCTGTTTTTT; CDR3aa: CASSIRSFSGELFF
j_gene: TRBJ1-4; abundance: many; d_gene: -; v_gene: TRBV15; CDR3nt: TGTGCCACCAGCAGAGACAGGAGCAATGAAAAACTGTTTTTT; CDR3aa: CATSRDRSNEKLFF
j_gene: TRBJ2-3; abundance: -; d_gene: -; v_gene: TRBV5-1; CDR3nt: TGCGCCAGCAGCTGGGGGTCCCGGGATACGCAGTATTTT; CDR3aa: CASSWGSRDTQYF
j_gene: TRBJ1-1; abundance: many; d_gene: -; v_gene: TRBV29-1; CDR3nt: TGCAGCGGCAAACGGGGGGGGGCCAGTGAAGCTTTCTTT; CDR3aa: CSGKRGGASEAFF
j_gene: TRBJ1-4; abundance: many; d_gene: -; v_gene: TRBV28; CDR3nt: TGTGCCAGCACGGGGGCCATGAATGAAAAACTGTTTTTT; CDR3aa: CASTGAMNEKLFF
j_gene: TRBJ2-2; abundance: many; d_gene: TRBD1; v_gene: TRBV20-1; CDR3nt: TGCAGTGCGATCGACAGGGCAAACACCGGGGAGCTGTTTTTT; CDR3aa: CSAIDRANTGELFF
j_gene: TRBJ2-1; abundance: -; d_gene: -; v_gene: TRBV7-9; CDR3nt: TGTGCCAGTAGCCCGTTCGGCGGTGGGGCCGGAGTGCAGTTCTTC; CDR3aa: CASSPFGGGAGVQFF
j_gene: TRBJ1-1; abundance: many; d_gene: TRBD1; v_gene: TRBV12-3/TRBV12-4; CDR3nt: TGTGCCAGCAGTTTCACCGGGACAGGGATGAACACTGAAGCTTTCTTT; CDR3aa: CASSFTGTGMNTEAFF
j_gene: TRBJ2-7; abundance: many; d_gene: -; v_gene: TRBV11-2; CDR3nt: TGTGCCAGCAGGACAGAGAGGTTGGGCGAGCAGTACTTC; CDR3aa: CASRTERLGEQYF
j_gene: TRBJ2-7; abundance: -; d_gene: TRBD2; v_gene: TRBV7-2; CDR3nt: TGTGCCAGCAGCGCAGAGAGCGGGGGGGCTTACGAGCAGTACTTC; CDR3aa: CASSAESGGAYEQYF
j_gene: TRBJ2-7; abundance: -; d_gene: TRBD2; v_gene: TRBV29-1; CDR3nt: TGCAGCGGGGGACTAGCGGGACGCGAGCAGTACTTC; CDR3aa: CSGGLAGREQYF
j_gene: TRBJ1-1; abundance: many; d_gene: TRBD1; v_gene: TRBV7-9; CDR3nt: TGTGCCAGCAGGAAGACAGGGGAGACTGAAGCTTTCTTT; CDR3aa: CASRKTGETEAFF
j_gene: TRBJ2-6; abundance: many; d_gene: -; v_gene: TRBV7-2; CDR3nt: TGTGCCAGCAGCTCGGACGGAGCTAGGGCCAACGTCCTGACTTTC; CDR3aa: CASSSDGARANVLTF
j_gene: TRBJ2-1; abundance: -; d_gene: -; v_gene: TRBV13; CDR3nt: TGTGCCAGCAGGCCCCCCCGACGGAGCTCCTACAATGAGCAGTTCTTC; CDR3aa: CASRPPRRSSYNEQFF
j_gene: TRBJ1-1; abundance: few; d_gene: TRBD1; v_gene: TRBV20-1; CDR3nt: TGCAGTGCCGGGACAGGGGTAGGCACTGAAGCTTTCTTT; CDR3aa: CSAGTGVGTEAFF
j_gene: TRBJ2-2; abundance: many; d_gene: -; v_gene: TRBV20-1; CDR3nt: TGCAGTGCTCGAACGAATGGCGGGGAGCTGTTTTTT; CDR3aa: CSARTNGGELFF
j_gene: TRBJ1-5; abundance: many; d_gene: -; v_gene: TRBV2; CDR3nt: TGTGCCAGCAGTGAAAACAGGGCATATCAGCCCCAGCATTTT; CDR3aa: CASSENRAYQPQHF
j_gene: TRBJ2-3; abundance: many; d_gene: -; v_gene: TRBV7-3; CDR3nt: TGTGCCAGCAGCTTAAGCGCTAAAACAGATACGCAGTATTTT; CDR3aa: CASSLSAKTDTQYF
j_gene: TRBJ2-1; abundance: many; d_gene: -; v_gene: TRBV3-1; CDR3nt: TGTGCCAGCAGCCAGTTCCAGGGTGTCGCTTACAATGAGCAGTTCTTC; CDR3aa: CASSQFQGVAYNEQFF
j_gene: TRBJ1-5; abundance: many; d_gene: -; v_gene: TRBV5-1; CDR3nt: TGCGCCAGCAGCTTGGGGCAGGGTGGGCAGCCCCAGCATTTT; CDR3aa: CASSLGQGGQPQHF
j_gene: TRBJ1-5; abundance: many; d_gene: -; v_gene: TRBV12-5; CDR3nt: TGTGCTAGTGGTTTGGAGCAGAATCAGCCCCAGCATTTT; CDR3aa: CASGLEQNQPQHF
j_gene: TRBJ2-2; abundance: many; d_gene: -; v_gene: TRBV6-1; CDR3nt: TGTGCCAGCACCCCGGGGCACGGGGGCACCGGGGAGCTGTTTTTT; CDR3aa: CASTPGHGGTGELFF
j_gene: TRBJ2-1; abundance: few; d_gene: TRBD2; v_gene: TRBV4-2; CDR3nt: TGTGCCAGCAGCCAAGGAGCGGGAGGTTTGGGGGAGCAGTTCTTC; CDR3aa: CASSQGAGGLGEQFF
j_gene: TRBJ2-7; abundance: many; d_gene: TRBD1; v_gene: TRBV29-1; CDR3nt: TGCAGCGCCCAGGGACAGCCCTACGAGCAGTACTTC; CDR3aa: CSAQGQPYEQYF
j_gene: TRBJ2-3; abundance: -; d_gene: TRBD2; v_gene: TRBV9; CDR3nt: TGTGCCAGCAGCCGCCGGGGGGTAACAGATACGCAGTATTTT; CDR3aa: CASSRRGVTDTQYF
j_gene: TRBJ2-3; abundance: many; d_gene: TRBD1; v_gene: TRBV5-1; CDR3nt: TGCGCCAGCAGCTCGGGGGACAGGGTCACAGATACGCAGTATTTT; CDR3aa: CASSSGDRVTDTQYF
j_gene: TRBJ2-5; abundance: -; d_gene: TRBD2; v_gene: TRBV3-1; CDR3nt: TGTGCCAGCAGCCAAGGTGGTAGCGGGGTCGGAGAGACCCAGTACTTC; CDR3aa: CASSQGGSGVGETQYF
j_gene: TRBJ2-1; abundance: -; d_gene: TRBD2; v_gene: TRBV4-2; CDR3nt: TGTGCCAGCAGCCAAGATGGGTCCGGACTAGCGGGAGGGTTCAATGAGCAGTTCTTC; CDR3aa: CASSQDGSGLAGGFNEQFF
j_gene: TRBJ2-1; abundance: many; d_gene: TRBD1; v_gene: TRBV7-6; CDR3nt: TGTGCCAGCAGCAAGGGACAGGGGGCCTACAATGAGCAGTTCTTC; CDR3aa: CASSKGQGAYNEQFF
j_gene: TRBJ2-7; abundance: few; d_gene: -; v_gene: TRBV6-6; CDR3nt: TGTGCCAGCAGTTACGCAGGGGTGGACTACGAGCAGTACTTC; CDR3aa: CASSYAGVDYEQYF
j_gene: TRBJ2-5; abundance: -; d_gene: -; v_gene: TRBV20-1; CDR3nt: TGCAGTGCTAGAGGACAGTACCAAGAGACCTGGTACTTC; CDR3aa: CSARGQYQETWYF
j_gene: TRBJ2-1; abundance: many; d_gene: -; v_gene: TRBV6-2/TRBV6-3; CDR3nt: TGTGCCAGTAATGCGGACAGTACTAGGCACGGGGGTGTCGGTGAGCAGTTCTTC; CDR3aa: CASNADSTRHGGVGEQFF
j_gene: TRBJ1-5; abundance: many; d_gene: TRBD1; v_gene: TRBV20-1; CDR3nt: TGCAGTGCTGAGGGGGCGAATCAGCCCCAGCATTTT; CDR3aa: CSAEGANQPQHF
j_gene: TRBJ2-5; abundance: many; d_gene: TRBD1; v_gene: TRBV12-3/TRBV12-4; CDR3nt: TGTGCCAGCAGTTTTCAGGGGGTGGAGACCCAGTACTTC; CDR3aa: CASSFQGVETQYF
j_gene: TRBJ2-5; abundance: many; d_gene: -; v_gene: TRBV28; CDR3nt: TGTGCCAGCACCTCCATCGGGACCGAAGAGACCCAGTACTTC; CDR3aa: CASTSIGTEETQYF
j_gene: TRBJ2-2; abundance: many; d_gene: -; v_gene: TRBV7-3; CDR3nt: TGTGCCAGTCGTCGCAGCCTTAACACCGGGGAGCTGTTTTTT; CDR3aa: CASRRSLNTGELFF